These 9 T cell receptor beta chains originate from one sample sequenced in a study of shared clonotypes between healthy human individuals. Some clones are missing from TCRdb's copy, which holds only in-frame ones; the method was immunoSEQ multiplex PCR. The data show about 2.4 million clones, with 93% seen just once and 0.36% held by the top ten. The specimen sequenced was naive CD4+ T cells from PBMCs. Subset in this sample: CD45RA+ positively selected. The receptors were sampled from a man between 18 and 29 years old in good health. Some clones in this sample may be carry-over from other donors' samples.

This chain joins TRBV10-3 and TRBJ2-5; TRBD1 matches 9 bases. V lost 6 bases and J lost 2; bases outside the gene matches: 4. The CDR3 is 14 amino acids. Germline-derived CDR1 and CDR2 are ENHRY and SYGVKD. The CDR3 region has the DNA TGTGCCATCAGGAATGACAGGGGGCAAGAGACCCAGTACTTC. Its protein product is CAIRNDRGQETQYF.

V gene TRBV7-9 combines with J gene TRBJ2-3; 11 bases match TRBD2. CDR1 SEHNR and CDR2 FQNEAQ come from the germline V gene (reference sequence). Losses at the gene ends were 4 bases for V and 3 bases for J; bases not matched to a gene: 6. The CDR3 covers 16 residues. CDR3 DNA: TGTGCCAGCAGCTCGGATCGGACTAGCGGGACAGATACGCAGTATTTT. Its translation is CASSSDRTSGTDTQYF.

The chain combines TRBV7-9 with TRBJ2-3, with TRBD2 identical over 11 bases. The CDR3 is made up of 17 amino acids. Germline CDR1 SEHNR, CDR2 FQNEAQ (reference sequence). The V and J ends lost 1 base and 8 bases, in that order; junction bases with no gene match: 11. CDR3 nucleotides: TGTGCCAGCAGCTTAGAGGGACTAGCGGCCCCTGGAGGTACGCAGTATTTT. It specifies CASSLEGLAAPGGTQYF. Supplemented by reference TRBV7-9 and TRBJ2-3, the full variable domain reads DTGVSQNPRHKITKRGQNVTFRCDPISEHNRLYWYRQTLGQGPEFLTYFQNEAQLEKSRLLSDRFSAERPKGSFSTLEIQRTEQGDSAMYLCASSLEGLAAPGGTQYFGPGTRLTVL.

J is TRBJ2-2 and V is TRBV6-6; D ambiguous. The CDR3 contains 13 residues. V was clipped by 6 bases and J by 0 bases, with 5 bases between them. Germline V gene lookup returns CDR1 MNHNY and CDR2 SVGAGI (reference sequence). The CDR3, as DNA: TGTGCCAGCAGAACTGCGAACACCGGGGAGCTGTTTTTT. This encodes CASRTANTGELFF.

The rearrangement uses TRBV2 and TRBJ1-4; 8 nucleotides align to TRBD1. Losses at the gene ends were 5 bases for V and 8 bases for J; bases not matched to a gene: 7. The germline V gene has CDR1 SNHLY and CDR2 FYNNEI. This CDR3 contains 14 residues. The CDR3 here is CASSPDRGPEKLFF. The CDR3 DNA reads as TGTGCCAGCAGTCCCGACAGGGGACCGGAAAAACTGTTTTTT.

V is TRBV15 and J is TRBJ1-5; 7 bases map to TRBD1. The CDR3 loop spans 15 amino acids. CDR1 is LNHNV, CDR2 YYDKDF, per germline (reference sequence). With 4 bases clipped from V and 2 bases from J, the junction kept 5 bases outside the gene matches. The CDR3 bases are TGTGCCACCAGCAAGACAGGGACCCGCAATCAGCCCCAGCATTTT. Protein product: CATSKTGTRNQPQHF.

This chain links TRBV9 with TRBJ1-2; 10 bases match TRBD1. Germline CDR1 is SGDLS and CDR2 is YYNGEE. Germline trimming cut 0 bases from V and 2 bases from J; bases unmatched to any gene: 4. The CDR3 has 16 residues. CDR3 nucleotides: TGTGCCAGCAGCGTAGAACCGGGACAGGGGAACTATGGCTACACCTTC. Residues: CASSVEPGQGNYGYTF. The full variable domain, completed using reference TRBV9 and TRBJ1-2, is DSGVTQTPKHLITATGQRVTLRCSPRSGDLSVYWYQQSLDQGLQFLIQYYNGEERAKGNILERFSAQQFPDLHSELNLSSLELGDSALYFCASSVEPGQGNYGYTFGSGTRLTVV.

The count of this clone is one. This chain uses TRBV28 with TRBJ1-6; 10 bases match TRBD1. After removal of 5 bases from V and 6 bases from J, the junction contained 4 bases not matched to a gene. The CDR3 totals 15 residues. Germline assignment: CDR1 MDHEN and CDR2 SYDVKM. CDR3 sequence reads: CASSVRDRGNSPLHF. CDR3 coding DNA: TGTGCCAGCAGTGTCCGGGACAGGGGTAATTCACCCCTCCACTTT.

Only a few counts were recorded for this clone. This chain joins TRBV30 and TRBJ1-5; a possible D gene is TRBD1 (5 bases). Germline V gene sequence: CDR1 GTSNPN, CDR2 SVGIG (reference sequence). This CDR3 has 13 amino acids. The V and J ends lost 3 bases and 3 bases respectively, with 9 bases between them. The CDR3, as DNA: TGTGCCTGGAGCGGACAACTCAATCAGCCCCAGCATTTT. It specifies CAWSGQLNQPQHF.